This T cell receptor (beta chain) is drawn from a study of blood T cell repertoires in COVID-19. Study details: PBMCs, B-cell-depleted T cells, or T cells provided the cDNA or gDNA that made up the material.

Generated by immunoSEQ multiplex PCR, the TCRdb table keeps only in-frame clones and is missing some. The table shows under 300,000 clones, with approximately 91% occurring only once. Participants came from under 30 US areas, aged roughly 18 to 95 years. Participant-reported clinical history was the basis for cohort assignment. Symptom resolution, clearance, or two negative PCRs marked donors in Cohort 3 as recovered. This CDR3 is built from 16 residues. Trimming stripped 3 bases from V and 0 bases from J, with 12 bases between. Germline V gene lookup returns CDR1 LNHDA and CDR2 SQIVND (reference sequence).

The sample consisted of PBMCs or T cells enriched from blood (not recorded which). The genes are TRBV19 and TRBJ1-5, with TRBD1 as a possible D gene (6 bases). This TCR was recovered from a woman aged 40 to 50 who had recovered from COVID-19. CDR3 in DNA: TGTGCCAGTAGTATGGGGGCAGTGTATAGCAATCAGCCCCAGCATTTT. Protein sequence: CASSMGAVYSNQPQHF.